The clone carrying this TCR beta chain was counted between two and nine times. The authors reverse transcribed all of the isolated RNA, so sequencing captured expressed TCRB transcripts. The data were produced by immunoSEQ multiplex PCR, yet TCRdb's version contains in-frame clones alone and is incomplete. The sample holds 970,000 or so clones, under 20% seen once. V gave up 6 bases and J gave up 6 bases, with 18 bases separating them. CDR1 SQVTM and CDR2 ANQGSEA come from the germline V gene. The CDR3 consists of 14 residues. This entry comes from a study of beta chain features in type 1 diabetes. The specimen sequenced was naive CD4+ T cells from blood. The genes are TRBV29-1 and TRBJ2-1; possibly TRBD1 for D (6 bases). This clonotype originated in a woman between 18 and 29 years old in good health. The CDR3 sequence: CSVTSGHWSNEQFF. The CDR3 coding sequence is TGCAGCGTGACCTCGGGACACTGGAGCAATGAGCAGTTCTTC.